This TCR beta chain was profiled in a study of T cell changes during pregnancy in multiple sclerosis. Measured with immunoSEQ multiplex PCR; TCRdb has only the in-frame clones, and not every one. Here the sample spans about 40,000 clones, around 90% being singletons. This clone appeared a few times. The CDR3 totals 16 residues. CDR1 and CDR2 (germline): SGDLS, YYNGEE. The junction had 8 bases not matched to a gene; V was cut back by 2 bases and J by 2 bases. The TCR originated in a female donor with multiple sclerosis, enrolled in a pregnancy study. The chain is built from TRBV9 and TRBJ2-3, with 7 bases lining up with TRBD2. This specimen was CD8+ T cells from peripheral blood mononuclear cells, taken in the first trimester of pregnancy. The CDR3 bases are TGTGCCAGCAGCGTCCGGGGGGTTTACTTCACAGATACGCAGTATTTT. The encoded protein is CASSVRGVYFTDTQYF.